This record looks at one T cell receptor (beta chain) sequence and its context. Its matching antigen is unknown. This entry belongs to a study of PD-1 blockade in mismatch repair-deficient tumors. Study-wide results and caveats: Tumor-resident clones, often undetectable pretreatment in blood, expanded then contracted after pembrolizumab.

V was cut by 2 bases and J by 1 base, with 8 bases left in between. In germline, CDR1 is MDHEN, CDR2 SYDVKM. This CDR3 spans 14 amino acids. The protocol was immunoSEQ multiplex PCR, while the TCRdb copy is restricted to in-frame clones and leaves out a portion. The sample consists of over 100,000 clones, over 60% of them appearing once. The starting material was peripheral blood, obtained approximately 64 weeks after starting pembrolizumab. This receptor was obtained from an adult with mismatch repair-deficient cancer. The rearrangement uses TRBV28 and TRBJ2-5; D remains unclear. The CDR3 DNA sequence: TGTGCCAGCAGTTTACGTACGGTCCAAGAGACCCAGTACTTC. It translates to CASSLRTVQETQYF.